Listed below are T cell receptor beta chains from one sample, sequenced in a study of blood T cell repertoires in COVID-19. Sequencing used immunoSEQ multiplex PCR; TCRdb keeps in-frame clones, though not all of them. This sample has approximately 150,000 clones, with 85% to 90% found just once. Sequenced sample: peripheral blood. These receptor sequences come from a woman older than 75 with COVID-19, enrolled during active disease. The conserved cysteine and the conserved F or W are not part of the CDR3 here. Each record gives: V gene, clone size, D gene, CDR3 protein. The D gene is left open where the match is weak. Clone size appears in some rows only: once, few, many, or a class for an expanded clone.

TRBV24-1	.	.	ATSLTGSDNEQF
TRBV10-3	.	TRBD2	AISNPGLAVYEQY
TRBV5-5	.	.	ASSLLFRGTDTQY
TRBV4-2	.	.	ASSQDGDQPQH
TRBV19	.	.	ASSIVGGLSYEQY
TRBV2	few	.	ASSEPRGSGTQY
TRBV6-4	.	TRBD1	ASSRTGAADYGYT
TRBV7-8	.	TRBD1	ASSLRPTGKDNEQF
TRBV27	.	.	ASSAGETQY
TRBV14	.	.	ASSQGHPSAYSYNEQF
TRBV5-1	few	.	ASSLGQGGSEQY
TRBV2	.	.	ASRGWRDPYNEQF
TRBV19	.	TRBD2	ASSLSRTSGSGTDTQY
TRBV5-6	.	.	ASSGPGIYSYEQY
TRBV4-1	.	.	ASGGSSYNEQF
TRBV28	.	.	ASRESSTNEKLF
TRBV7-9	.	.	ASTQSGQSYEQY
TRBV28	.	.	ASSPTVSREKLF
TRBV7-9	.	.	ASSLVGQGREQF
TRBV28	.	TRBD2	ASSLFGSGELETQY
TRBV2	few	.	ASREGPLYQPQH
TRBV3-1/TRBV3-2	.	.	ASTGEGSPLH
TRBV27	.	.	ASSFERSTDTQY
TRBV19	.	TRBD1	ASNTIGTADSPLH
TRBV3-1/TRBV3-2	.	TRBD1	ASSQGRQGNEQF
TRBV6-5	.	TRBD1	AESNQGDSPLH
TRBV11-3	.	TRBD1	ASSSGQATGELF
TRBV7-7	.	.	ASSLETQAARIYEQY
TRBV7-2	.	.	ASSLIQQETQY
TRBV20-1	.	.	SASRQLNTEAF
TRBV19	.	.	ASSAWGRQETQY
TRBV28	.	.	ASSLVGGAGNTIY
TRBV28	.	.	ASSLQGYEQY
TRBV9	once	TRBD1	ASSLRDRRHEQY
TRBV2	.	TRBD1	ASSLLTGSGGYT
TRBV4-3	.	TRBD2	ASSQKTSGGYEQY
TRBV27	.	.	ASSLSSGMASYEQY
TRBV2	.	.	ASSMTRVEKLF
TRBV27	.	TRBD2	ASSSAGPSGRGLNEQF
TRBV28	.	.	ASRLTLQGPTDTQY
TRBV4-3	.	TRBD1	ASSQTGLSGNTIY